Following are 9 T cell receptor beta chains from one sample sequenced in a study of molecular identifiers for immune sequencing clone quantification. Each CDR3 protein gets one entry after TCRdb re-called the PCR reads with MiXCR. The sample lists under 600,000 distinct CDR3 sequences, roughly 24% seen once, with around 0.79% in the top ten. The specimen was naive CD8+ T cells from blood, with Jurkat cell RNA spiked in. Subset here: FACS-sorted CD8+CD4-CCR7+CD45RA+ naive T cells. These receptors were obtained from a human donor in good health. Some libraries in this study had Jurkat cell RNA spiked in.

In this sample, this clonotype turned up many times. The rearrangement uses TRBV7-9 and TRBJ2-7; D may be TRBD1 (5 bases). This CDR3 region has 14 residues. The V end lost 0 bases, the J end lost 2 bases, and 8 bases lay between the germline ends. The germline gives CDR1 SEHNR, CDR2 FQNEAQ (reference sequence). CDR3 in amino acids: CASSLAGATYEQYF. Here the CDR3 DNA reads TGTGCCAGCAGCTTAGCAGGGGCCACCTACGAGCAGTACTTC. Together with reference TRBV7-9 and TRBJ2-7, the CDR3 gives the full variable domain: DTGVSQNPRHKITKRGQNVTFRCDPISEHNRLYWYRQTLGQGPEFLTYFQNEAQLEKSRLLSDRFSAERPKGSFSTLEIQRTEQGDSAMYLCASSLAGATYEQYFGPGTRLTVT.

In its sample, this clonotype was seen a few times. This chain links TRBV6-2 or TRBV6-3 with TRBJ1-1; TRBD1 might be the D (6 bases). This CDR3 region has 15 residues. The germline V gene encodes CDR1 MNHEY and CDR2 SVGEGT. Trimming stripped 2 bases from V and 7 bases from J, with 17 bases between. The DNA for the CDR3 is TGTGCCAGCAGTTACGACTCTCAGGGGCGAGGTGAAGCTTTCTTT. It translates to CASSYDSQGRGEAFF.

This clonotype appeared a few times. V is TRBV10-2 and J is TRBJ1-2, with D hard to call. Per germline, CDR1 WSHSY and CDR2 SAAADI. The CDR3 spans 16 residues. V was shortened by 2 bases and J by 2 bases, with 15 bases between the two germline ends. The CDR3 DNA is TGCGCCAGCAGTGAGGTATCCACGTCAGGAAACTATGGCTACACCTTC. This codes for CASSEVSTSGNYGYTF.

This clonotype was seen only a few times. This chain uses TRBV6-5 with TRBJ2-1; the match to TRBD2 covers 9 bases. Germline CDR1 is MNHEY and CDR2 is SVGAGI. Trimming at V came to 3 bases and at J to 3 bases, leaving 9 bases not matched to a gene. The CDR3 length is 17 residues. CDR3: CASSYLAGGDNYNEQFF. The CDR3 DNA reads TGTGCCAGCAGTTATCTTGCGGGGGGGGATAACTACAATGAGCAGTTCTTC.

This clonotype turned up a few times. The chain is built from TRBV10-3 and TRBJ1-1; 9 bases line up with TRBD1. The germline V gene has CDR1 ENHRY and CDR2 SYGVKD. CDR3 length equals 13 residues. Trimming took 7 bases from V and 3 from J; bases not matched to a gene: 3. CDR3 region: CAIKRDRDTEAFF. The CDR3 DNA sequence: TGTGCCATCAAACGGGACAGGGACACTGAAGCTTTCTTT.

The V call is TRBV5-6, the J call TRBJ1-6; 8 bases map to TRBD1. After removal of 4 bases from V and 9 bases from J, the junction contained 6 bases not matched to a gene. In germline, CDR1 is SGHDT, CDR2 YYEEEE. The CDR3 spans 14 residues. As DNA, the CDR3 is TGTGCCAGCAGCCCGACAGGGGTCGCTTCACCCCTCCACTTT. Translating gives CASSPTGVASPLHF.

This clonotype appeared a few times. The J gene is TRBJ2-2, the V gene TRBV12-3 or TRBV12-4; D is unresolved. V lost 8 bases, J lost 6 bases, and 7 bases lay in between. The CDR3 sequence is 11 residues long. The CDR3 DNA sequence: TGTGCCAGCGGGTGGGCCGGGGAGCTGTTTTTT. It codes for CASGWAGELFF.

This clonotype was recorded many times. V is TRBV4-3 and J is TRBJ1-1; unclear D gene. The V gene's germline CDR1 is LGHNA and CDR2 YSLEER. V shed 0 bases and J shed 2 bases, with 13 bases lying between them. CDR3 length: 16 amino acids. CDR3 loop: CASSQEAGSLNTEAFF. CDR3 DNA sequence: TGCGCCAGCAGCCAAGAGGCTGGATCACTCAACACTGAAGCTTTCTTT.

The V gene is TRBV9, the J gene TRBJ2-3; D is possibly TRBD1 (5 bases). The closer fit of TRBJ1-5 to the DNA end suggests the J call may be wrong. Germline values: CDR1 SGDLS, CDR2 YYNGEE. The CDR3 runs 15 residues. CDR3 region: CASSPWDYQTDTQHF. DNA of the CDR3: TGTGCCAGCAGCCCCTGGGACTATCAGACAGATACGCAGCATTTT.